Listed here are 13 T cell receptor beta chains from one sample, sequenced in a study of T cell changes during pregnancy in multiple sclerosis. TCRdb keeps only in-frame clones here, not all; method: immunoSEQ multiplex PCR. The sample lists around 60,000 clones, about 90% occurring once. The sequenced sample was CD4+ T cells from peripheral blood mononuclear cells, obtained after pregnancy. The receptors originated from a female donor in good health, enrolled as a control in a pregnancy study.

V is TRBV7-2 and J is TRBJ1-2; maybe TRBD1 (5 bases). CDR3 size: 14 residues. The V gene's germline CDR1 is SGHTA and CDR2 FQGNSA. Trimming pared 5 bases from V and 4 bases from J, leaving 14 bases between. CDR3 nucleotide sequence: TGTGCCAGCAGCCTACCCCGACAGATCTATGGCTACACCTTC. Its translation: CASSLPRQIYGYTF.

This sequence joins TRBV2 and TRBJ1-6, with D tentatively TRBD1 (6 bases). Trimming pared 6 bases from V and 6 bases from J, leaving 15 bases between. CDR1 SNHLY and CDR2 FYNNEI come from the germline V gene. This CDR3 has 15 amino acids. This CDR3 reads CASRALGQSNSPLHF. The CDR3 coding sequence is TGTGCCAGCAGGGCCTTAGGACAGTCTAATTCACCCCTCCACTTT.

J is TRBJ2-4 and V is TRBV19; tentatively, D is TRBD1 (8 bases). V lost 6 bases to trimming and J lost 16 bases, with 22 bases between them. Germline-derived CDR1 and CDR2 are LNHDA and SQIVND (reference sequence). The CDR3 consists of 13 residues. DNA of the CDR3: TGTGCCAGTAGGAAATGGGAGGGACAGGATCCTTACTTC. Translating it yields CASRKWEGQDPYF.

The CDR3 protein is CASSYWGQGHEQYF. The CDR3 DNA reads TGTGCCAGCAGTTACTGGGGACAGGGACACGAGCAGTACTTC. The chain recombines TRBV6-5 with TRBJ2-7; 9 bases fit TRBD1. Germline CDR1 reads MNHEY; CDR2 reads SVGAGI. This CDR3 has 14 residues. V dropped 1 base and J dropped 5; count of bases not matched to a gene: 3.

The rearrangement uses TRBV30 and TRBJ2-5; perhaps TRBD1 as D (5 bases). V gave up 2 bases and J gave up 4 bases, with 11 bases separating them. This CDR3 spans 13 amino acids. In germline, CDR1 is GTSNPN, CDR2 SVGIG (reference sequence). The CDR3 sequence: CAWSLAGIETQYF. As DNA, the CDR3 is TGTGCCTGGAGTCTGGCAGGGATAGAGACCCAGTACTTC.

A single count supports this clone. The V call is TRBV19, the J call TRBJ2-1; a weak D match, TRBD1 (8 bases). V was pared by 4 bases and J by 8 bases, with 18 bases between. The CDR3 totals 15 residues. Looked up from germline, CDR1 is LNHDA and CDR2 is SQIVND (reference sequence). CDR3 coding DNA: TGTGCCAGTAGTAGTTTAGGACAGGGAGGGTATGAGCAGTTCTTC. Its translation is CASSSLGQGGYEQFF.

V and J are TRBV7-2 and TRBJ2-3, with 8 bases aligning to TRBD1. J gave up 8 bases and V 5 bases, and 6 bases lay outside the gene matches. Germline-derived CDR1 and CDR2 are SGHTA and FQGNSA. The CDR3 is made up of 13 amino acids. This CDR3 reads CASSSDRGATQYF. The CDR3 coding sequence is TGTGCCAGCAGCAGCGACAGGGGAGCTACGCAGTATTTT.

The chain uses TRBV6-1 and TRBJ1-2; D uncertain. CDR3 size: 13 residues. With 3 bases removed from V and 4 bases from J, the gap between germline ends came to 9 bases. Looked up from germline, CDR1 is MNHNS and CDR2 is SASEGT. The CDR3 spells CASSDSGVYGYTF. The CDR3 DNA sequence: TGTGCCAGCAGTGATTCGGGAGTCTATGGCTACACCTTC.

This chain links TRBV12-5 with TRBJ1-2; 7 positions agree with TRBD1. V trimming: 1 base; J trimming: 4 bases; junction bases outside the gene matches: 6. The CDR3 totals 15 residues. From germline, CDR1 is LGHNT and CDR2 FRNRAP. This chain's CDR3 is CASGLGRGRVYGYTF. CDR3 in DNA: TGTGCTAGTGGTTTGGGGAGGGGGCGGGTCTATGGCTACACCTTC.

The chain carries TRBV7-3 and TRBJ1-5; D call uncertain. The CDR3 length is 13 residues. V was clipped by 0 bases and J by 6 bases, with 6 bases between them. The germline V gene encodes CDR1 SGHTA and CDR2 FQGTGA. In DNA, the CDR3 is TGTGCCAGCAGCTTAACGCAGGCTCAGCCCCAGCATTTT. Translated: CASSLTQAQPQHF.

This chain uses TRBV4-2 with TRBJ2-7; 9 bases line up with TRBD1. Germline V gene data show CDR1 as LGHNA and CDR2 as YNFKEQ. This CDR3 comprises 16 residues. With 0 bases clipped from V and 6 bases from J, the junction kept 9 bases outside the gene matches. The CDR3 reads CASSQDPQGASSEQYF. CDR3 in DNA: TGTGCCAGCAGCCAAGATCCACAGGGGGCATCGTCCGAGCAGTACTTC.

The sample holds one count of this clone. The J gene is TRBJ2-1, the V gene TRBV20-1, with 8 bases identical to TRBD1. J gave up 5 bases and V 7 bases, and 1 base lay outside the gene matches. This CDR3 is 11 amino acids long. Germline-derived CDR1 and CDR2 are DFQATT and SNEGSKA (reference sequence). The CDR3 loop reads CSVGQDNEQFF. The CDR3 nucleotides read TGCAGTGTGGGACAGGACAATGAGCAGTTCTTC.

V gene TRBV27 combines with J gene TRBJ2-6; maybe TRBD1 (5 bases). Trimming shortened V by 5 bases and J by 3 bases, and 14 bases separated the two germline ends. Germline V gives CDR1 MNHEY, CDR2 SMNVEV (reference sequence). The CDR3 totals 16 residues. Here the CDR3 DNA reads TGTGCCAGCAGTCCCCTGACAGTGGTTGGGGCCAACGTCCTGACTTTC. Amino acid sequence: CASSPLTVVGANVLTF.